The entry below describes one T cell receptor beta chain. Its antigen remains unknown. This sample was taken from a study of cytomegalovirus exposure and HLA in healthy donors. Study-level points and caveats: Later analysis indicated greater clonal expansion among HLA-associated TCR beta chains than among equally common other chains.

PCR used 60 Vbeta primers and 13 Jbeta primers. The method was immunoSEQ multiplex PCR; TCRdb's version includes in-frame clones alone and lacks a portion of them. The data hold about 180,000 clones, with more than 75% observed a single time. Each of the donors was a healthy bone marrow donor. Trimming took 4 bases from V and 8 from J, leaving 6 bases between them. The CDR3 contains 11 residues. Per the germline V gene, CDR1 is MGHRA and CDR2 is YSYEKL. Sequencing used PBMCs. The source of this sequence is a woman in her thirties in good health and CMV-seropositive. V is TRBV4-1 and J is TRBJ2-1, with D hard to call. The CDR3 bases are TGCGCCAGCAGCCGAGGTCATGAGCAGTTCTTC. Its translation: CASSRGHEQFF.